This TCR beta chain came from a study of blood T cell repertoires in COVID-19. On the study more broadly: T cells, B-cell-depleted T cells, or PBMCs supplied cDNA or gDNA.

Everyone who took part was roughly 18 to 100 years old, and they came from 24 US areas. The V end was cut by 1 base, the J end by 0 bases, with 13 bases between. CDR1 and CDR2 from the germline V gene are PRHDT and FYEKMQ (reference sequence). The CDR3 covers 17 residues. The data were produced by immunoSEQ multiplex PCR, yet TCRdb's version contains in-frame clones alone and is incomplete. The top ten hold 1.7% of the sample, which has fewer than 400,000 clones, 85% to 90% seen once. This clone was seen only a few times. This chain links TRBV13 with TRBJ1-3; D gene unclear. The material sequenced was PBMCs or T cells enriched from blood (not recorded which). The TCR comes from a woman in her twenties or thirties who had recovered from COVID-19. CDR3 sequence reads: CASSLVAARGSGNTIYF. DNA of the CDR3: TGTGCCAGCAGCTTAGTTGCCGCCCGGGGCTCTGGAAACACCATATATTTT.